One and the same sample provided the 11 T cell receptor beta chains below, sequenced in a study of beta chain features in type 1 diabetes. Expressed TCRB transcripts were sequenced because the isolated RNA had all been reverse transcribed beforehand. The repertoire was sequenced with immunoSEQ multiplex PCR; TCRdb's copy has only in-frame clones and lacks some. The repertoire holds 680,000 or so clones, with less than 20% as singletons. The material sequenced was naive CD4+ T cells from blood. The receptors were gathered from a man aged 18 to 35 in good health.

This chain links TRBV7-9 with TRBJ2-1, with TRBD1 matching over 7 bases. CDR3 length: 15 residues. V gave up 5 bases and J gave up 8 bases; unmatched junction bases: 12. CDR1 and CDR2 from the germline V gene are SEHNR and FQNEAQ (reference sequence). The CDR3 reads CASSQPSGQTHEQFF. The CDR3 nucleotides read TGTGCCAGCAGCCAGCCCTCGGGACAGACCCATGAGCAGTTCTTC.

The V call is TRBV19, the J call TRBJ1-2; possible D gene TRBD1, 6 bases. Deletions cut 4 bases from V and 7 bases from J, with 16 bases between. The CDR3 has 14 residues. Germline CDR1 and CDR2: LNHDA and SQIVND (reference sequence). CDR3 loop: CASSSPGQTAGYTF. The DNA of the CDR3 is TGTGCCAGTAGTAGCCCAGGACAGACGGCTGGCTACACCTTC. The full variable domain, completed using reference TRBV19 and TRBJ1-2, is DGGITQSPKYLFRKEGQNVTLSCEQNLNHDAMYWYRQDPGQGLRLIYYSQIVNDFQKGDIAEGYSVSREKKESFPLTVTSAQKNPTAFYLCASSSPGQTAGYTFGSGTRLTVV.

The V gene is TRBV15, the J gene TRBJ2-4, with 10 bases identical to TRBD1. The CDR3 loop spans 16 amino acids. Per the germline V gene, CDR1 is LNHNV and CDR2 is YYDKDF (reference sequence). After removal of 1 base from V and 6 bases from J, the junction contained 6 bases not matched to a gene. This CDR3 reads CATSRGDRGGVNIQYF. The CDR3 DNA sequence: TGTGCCACCAGCAGAGGGGACAGGGGAGGAGTAAACATTCAGTACTTC.

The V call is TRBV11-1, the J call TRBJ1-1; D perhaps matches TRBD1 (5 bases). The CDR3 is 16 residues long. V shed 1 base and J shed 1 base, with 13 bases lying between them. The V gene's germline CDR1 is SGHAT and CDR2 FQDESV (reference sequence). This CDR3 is CASSLDGGSGNTEAFF. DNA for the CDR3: TGTGCCAGCAGCTTAGATGGGGGTTCGGGGAACACTGAAGCTTTCTTT.

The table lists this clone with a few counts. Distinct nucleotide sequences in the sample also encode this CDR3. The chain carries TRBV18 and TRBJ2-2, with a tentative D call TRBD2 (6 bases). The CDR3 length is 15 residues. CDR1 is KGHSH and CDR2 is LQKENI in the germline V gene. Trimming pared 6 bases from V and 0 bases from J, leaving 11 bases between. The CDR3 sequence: CASSPGLTNTGELFF. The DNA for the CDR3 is TGTGCCAGCTCTCCGGGACTTACGAACACCGGGGAGCTGTTTTTT.

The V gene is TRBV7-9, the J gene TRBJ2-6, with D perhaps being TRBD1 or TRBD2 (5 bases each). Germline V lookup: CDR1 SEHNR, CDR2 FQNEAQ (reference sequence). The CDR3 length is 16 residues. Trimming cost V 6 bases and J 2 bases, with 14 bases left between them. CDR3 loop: CASSLIRGPGANVLTF. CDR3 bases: TGTGCCAGCAGTTTAATTCGGGGACCTGGGGCCAACGTCCTGACTTTC.

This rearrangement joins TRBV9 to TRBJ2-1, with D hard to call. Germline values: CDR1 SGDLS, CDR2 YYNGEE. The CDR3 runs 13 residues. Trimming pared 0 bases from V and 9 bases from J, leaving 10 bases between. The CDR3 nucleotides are TGTGCCAGCAGCGTAGTAGGTGGTAGTGAGCAGTTCTTC. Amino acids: CASSVVGGSEQFF.

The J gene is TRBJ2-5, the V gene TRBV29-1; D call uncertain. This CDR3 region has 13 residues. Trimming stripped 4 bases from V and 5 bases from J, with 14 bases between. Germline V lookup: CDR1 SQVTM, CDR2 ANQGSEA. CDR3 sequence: CSVVRTYSETQYF. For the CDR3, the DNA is TGCAGCGTTGTTCGGACGTATAGCGAGACCCAGTACTTC.

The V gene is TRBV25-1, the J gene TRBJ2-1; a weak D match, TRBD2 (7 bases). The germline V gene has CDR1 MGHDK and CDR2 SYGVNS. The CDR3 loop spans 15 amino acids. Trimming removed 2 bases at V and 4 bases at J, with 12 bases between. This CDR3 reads CASSERGGLYNEQFF. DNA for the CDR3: TGTGCCAGCAGTGAAAGGGGGGGGCTGTACAATGAGCAGTTCTTC. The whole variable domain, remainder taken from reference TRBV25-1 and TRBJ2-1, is EADIYQTPRYLVIGTGKKITLECSQTMGHDKMYWYQQDPGMELHLIHYSYGVNSTEKGDLSSESTVSRIRTEHFPLTLESARPSHTSQYLCASSERGGLYNEQFFGPGTRLTVL.

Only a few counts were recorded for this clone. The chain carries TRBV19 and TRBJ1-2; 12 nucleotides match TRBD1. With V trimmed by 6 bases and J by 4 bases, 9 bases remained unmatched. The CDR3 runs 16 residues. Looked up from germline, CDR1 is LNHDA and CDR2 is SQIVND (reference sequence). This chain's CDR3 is CASSLGQGALGYGYTF. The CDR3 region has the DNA TGTGCCAGTAGCCTGGGACAGGGGGCGCTTGGCTATGGCTACACCTTC.

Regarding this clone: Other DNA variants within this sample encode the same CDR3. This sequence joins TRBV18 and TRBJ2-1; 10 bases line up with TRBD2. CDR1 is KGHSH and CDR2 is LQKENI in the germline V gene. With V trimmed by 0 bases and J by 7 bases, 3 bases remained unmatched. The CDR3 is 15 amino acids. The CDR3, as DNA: TGTGCCAGCTCACCACCGAGCGGGAGGGGGAATGAGCAGTTCTTC. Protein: CASSPPSGRGNEQFF.